Listed below are T cell receptor beta chains from one sample, sequenced in a study of T cells in Graves' hyperthyroidism and ophthalmopathy. Each CDR3 protein gets one entry after TCRdb re-called the multiplex PCR reads with MiXCR. This sample carries 89,000 or so distinct CDR3 sequences, about 37% of them seen once, and the ten largest clones take approximately 10%. Specimen: peripheral blood or thyroid tissue (not recorded which). These receptors were obtained from a woman under 40 with Graves' hyperthyroidism. Each CDR3 is given with its conserved first and last residue. The D gene is left open where the match is weak. Expanded clones get a size class; other rows say once, few or many, or leave the size out.

-	TRBV24-1	TRBJ2-1	-	TGTGCCACCAGTGATTGGTCCTCCTACACAAGTGAGCAGTTCTTC	CATSDWSSYTSEQFF
TRBD2	TRBV4-1	TRBJ2-3	-	TGCGCCAGCAGCCAAGTGAGCGGGAGAGGAGCAGATACGCAGTATTTT	CASSQVSGRGADTQYF
TRBD1	TRBV7-9	TRBJ1-5	once	TGTGCCAGCAGCTTGGGGGACAGAAATCAGCCCCAGCATTTT	CASSLGDRNQPQHF
TRBD2	TRBV7-9	TRBJ2-5	few	TGTGCCAGCAGCTGGACTAGCGGGAGGGGAGAGACCCAGCACTTC	CASSWTSGRGETQHF
-	TRBV20-1	TRBJ1-6	many	TGCAGTGCTAGAGATTCGGCAGGGAGGGGGGATTCACCCCTCCACTTT	CSARDSAGRGDSPLHF
TRBD1	TRBV12-3/TRBV12-4	TRBJ2-5	many	TGTGCCAGCAGATTCCAGACGACAGGGGATGAGAAGACCCAGTACTTC	CASRFQTTGDEKTQYF
-	TRBV19	TRBJ1-5	many	TGTGCCAGTAGTATAGGAAGAAGCAATCAGCCCCAGCATTTT	CASSIGRSNQPQHF
TRBD2	TRBV7-9	TRBJ2-5	-	TGTGCCAGCAGCTTACAGACTAGCGGGAGAAGGCGGGAGACCCAGTACTTC	CASSLQTSGRRRETQYF
TRBD1	TRBV29-1	TRBJ2-2	-	TGCTGCGCCAGACCCGGGACAGACAACACCGGGGAGCTGTTTTTT	CCARPGTDNTGELFF
-	TRBV2	TRBJ1-6	-	TGTGCCAGCAGTTACGACTCGGGGAATTCACCCCTCCACTTT	CASSYDSGNSPLHF
TRBD1	TRBV7-2	TRBJ1-2	-	TGTGCCAGCAGCTCGGACAGGGATGACTATGGCTACACCTTC	CASSSDRDDYGYTF
-	TRBV20-1	TRBJ2-2	-	TGCAGTGCCCAGTCTACGTCGGGGGAGCTGTTTTTT	CSAQSTSGELFF
-	TRBV20-1	TRBJ2-7	many	TGCAGTGCTAGTCAGTCTAGTCCATCCGAGCAGTACTTC	CSASQSSPSEQYF
TRBD1	TRBV9	TRBJ1-6	many	TGTGCCAGCAGCCAACAGGGGGCGCATAATTCACCCCTCCACTTT	CASSQQGAHNSPLHF
-	TRBV3-1	TRBJ1-5	many	TGTGCCAGCAGCCAAGATTGGTCTCCTAATCAGCCCCAGCATTTT	CASSQDWSPNQPQHF
-	TRBV29-1	TRBJ1-1	-	TGCAGCGTTGAAGATCGTTTTAGTGTAGCTTTCTTT	CSVEDRFSVAFF
-	TRBV6-6	TRBJ1-3	many	TGTGCCAGCAGTTCCGACAGCTCTGGAAACACCATATATTTT	CASSSDSSGNTIYF
TRBD1	TRBV27	TRBJ1-1	many	TGTGCCAGCAGTCCTAACCAACAGGGGACCGAAGCTTTCTTT	CASSPNQQGTEAFF
-	TRBV30	TRBJ1-1	-	TGTGCCTGGAGTGCAGTATCTGAAGCTTTCTTT	CAWSAVSEAFF
TRBD2	TRBV2	TRBJ2-7	-	TGTGCCAGCAGCCGTACTAGCGTCTCCTACGAGCAGTACTTC	CASSRTSVSYEQYF
-	TRBV7-2	TRBJ1-3	many	TGTGCCAGCAGCTTTTGGACAGTTCCGGGAAACACCATATATTTT	CASSFWTVPGNTIYF
-	TRBV12-3/TRBV12-4	TRBJ1-4	-	TGTGCCAGCAGTGAAGGAGGCAAACTGTTTTTT	CASSEGGKLFF
TRBD2	TRBV9	TRBJ2-7	many	TGTGCCAGCAGCCTAACTAGCGGAGCCTCCTACGAGCAGTACTTC	CASSLTSGASYEQYF
TRBD1	TRBV10-3	TRBJ2-5	-	TGTGCCAGCAGTTACGGGACAGCCCACCAAGAGACCCAGTACTTC	CASSYGTAHQETQYF
-	TRBV5-6	TRBJ2-7	many	TGTGCCAGCAGCTTCCCGAGGTCCGGCGAGCAGTACTTC	CASSFPRSGEQYF
TRBD2	TRBV10-3	TRBJ2-3	many	TGTGCCATCAGCCCTAGACTAGCGGAAACTAGCACAGATACGCAGTATTTT	CAISPRLAETSTDTQYF
-	TRBV25-1	TRBJ1-1	-	TGCGCCAGCGGGGGTTTCGTGGGGTACACTGAAGCTTTCTTT	CASGGFVGYTEAFF
TRBD2	TRBV20-1	TRBJ2-2	many	TGCAGTGCTTATGGACTAGCGGGACCGAACACCGGGGAGCTGTTTTTT	CSAYGLAGPNTGELFF
TRBD2	TRBV11-2	TRBJ2-7	many	TGTGCCAGCAGCTTAAATAGCGGGAGTCGTAGCGAGCAGTACTTC	CASSLNSGSRSEQYF
-	TRBV20-1	TRBJ1-5	many	TGCAGTGCTAGGTTCCGGGGGGTCCAGCCCCAGCATTTT	CSARFRGVQPQHF
-	TRBV5-5	TRBJ2-3	-	TGTGCCAGCGGCAGGGGATGGGGAGATACGCAGTATTTT	CASGRGWGDTQYF